A single sample gave rise to the 29 T cell receptor beta chains below, sequenced in a study of shared clonotypes between healthy human individuals. Data came from immunoSEQ multiplex PCR; TCRdb stores just in-frame clones and leaves some out. The table lists fewer than 650,000 clones, 60% to 85% of them singletons. Sequenced: PBMCs. Receptor source: a woman between 40 and 50 years old in good health. Some clones in this sample may be carry-over from other donors' samples.

This rearrangement joins TRBV5-1 to TRBJ1-3; D perhaps matches TRBD1 (5 bases). CDR1 and CDR2 from the germline V gene are SGHRS and YFSETQ. The CDR3 loop spans 15 amino acids. Trimming stripped 2 bases from V and 0 bases from J, with 9 bases between. The CDR3 loop is CASSFAQGSGNTIYF. DNA of the CDR3: TGCGCCAGCAGCTTCGCTCAGGGCTCTGGAAACACCATATATTTT. Looking up the rest from reference TRBV5-1 and TRBJ1-3 gives the full variable domain: KAGVTQTPRYLIKTRGQQVTLSCSPISGHRSVSWYQQTPGQGLQFLFEYFSETQRNKGNFPGRFSGRQFSNSRSEMNVSTLELGDSALYLCASSFAQGSGNTIYFGEGSWLTVV.

This clone has more than one count but fewer than ten. The rearrangement links TRBV12-5 to TRBJ2-3, with 8 nucleotides matching TRBD1. The CDR3 spans 14 residues. The germline V gene has CDR1 LGHNT and CDR2 FRNRAP. After removal of 5 bases from V and 1 base from J, the junction contained 2 bases not matched to a gene. CDR3 nucleotide sequence: TGTGCTAGTGGTCCGGGACAGGGCACAGATACGCAGTATTTT. It encodes CASGPGQGTDTQYF.

The chain is built from TRBV19 and TRBJ2-5; 12 bases line up with TRBD2. The CDR3 has 16 amino acids. The germline gives CDR1 LNHDA, CDR2 SQIVND (reference sequence). V lost 7 bases and J lost 5; bases outside the gene matches: 11. For the CDR3, the DNA is TGTGCCAGTATGCCCCGGACTAGCGGGATGGGGGAGACCCAGTACTTC. Translation gives CASMPRTSGMGETQYF. The full variable domain, rest sourced from reference TRBV19 and TRBJ2-5, is DGGITQSPKYLFRKEGQNVTLSCEQNLNHDAMYWYRQDPGQGLRLIYYSQIVNDFQKGDIAEGYSVSREKKESFPLTVTSAQKNPTAFYLCASMPRTSGMGETQYFGPGTRLLVL.

The rearrangement joins TRBV5-5 to TRBJ2-7; perhaps TRBD1 as D (5 bases). Germline CDR1 is SGHKS and CDR2 is YYEKEE (reference sequence). Trimming removed 6 bases at V and 5 bases at J, with 18 bases between. The CDR3 spans 14 residues. CDR3 bases: TGTGCCAGCATCCTCTATGGCGCAGGGAACGAGCAGTACTTC. Its protein product is CASILYGAGNEQYF.

The chain is built from TRBV7-3 and TRBJ2-3; 8 bases match TRBD2. V dropped 6 bases and J dropped 3; count of bases not matched to a gene: 8. CDR3 length equals 15 residues. Per germline, CDR1 SGHTA and CDR2 FQGTGA. CDR3 bases: TGTGCCAGCAGTCTCCAAGCGGGAGTTACAGATACGCAGTATTTT. Translation gives CASSLQAGVTDTQYF.

The V gene is TRBV6-5, the J gene TRBJ2-7, with D uncertain. The CDR3 sequence is 12 residues long. The germline V gene has CDR1 MNHEY and CDR2 SVGAGI. Trimming took 2 bases from V and 4 from J, leaving 6 bases between them. CDR3: CASSYQGYEQYF. DNA for the CDR3: TGTGCCAGCAGTTACCAAGGATACGAGCAGTACTTC.

As concerns this clone: A much larger clone lies a single base off, so this may be a read error. The chain links TRBV11-3 to TRBJ2-7; a possible D gene is TRBD2 (6 bases). Germline CDR1 SGHNT, CDR2 YENEEA. The CDR3 contains 13 residues. This CDR3 reads CASGLGRGYEQYF. CDR3 in DNA: TGTGCCAGCGGCTTGGGGCGGGGCTACGAGCAGTACTTC.

The V and J genes are TRBV28 and TRBJ2-3, with D perhaps matching TRBD2 (6 bases). The CDR3 has 14 amino acids. The V gene lost 5 bases and the J gene lost 4 bases, with 13 bases spanning the gap. CDR1 is MDHEN, CDR2 SYDVKM, per germline. CDR3 coding DNA: TGTGCCAGCAGTGGGCTAGCGTTGGCAGATACGCAGTATTTT. It encodes CASSGLALADTQYF.

Comment on this clone: This same CDR3 is encoded by further DNA sequences in the sample. The rearrangement joins TRBV6-1 to TRBJ2-3; no reliable D call. CDR3 size: 14 residues. The germline CDR1 and CDR2 sequences are MNHNS and SASEGT. V shed 3 bases and J shed 2 bases, with 9 bases lying between them. The chain's CDR3 is CASSDRGPTDTQYF. The CDR3 DNA sequence: TGTGCCAGCAGTGATAGAGGACCCACAGATACGCAGTATTTT.

The CDR3: CASSPPGPTGEKLFF. The CDR3 DNA reads TGTGCCAGCTCACCACCGGGTCCTACGGGGGAAAAACTGTTTTTT. V is TRBV18 and J is TRBJ1-4; D is undetermined. The V gene lost 0 bases and the J gene lost 8 bases, with 13 bases spanning the gap. Germline assignment: CDR1 KGHSH and CDR2 LQKENI. The CDR3 totals 15 residues.

The chain has TRBV10-1 and TRBJ1-1; 10 bases fit TRBD1. The germline V gene encodes CDR1 WNHNN and CDR2 SYGVQD (reference sequence). The CDR3 loop spans 15 amino acids. V lost 5 bases and J lost 1; bases outside the gene matches: 4. CDR3 in amino acids: CASSSGQGGNTEAFF. The CDR3 bases are TGCGCCAGCAGTTCAGGACAGGGGGGGAACACTGAAGCTTTCTTT.

In regard to this clone: Possible read error: a much larger clone is one base away. At the DNA level, this CDR3 is encoded by other sequences in the same sample as well. The chain carries TRBV30 and TRBJ1-2, with D hard to call. Per germline, CDR1 GTSNPN and CDR2 SVGIG (reference sequence). The CDR3 contains 12 residues. The ends were cut back, 0 bases at V and 8 bases at J, with 10 bases in the middle. This chain's CDR3 is CAWSVSGYGYTF. The CDR3 bases are TGTGCCTGGAGTGTCTCTGGATACGGCTACACCTTC.

J is TRBJ1-4 and V is TRBV7-2; unclear D gene. The CDR3 has 16 amino acids. V gave up 2 bases and J gave up 8 bases, with 18 bases separating them. Germline lookup yields CDR1 SGHTA and CDR2 FQGNSA. The CDR3 DNA follows: TGTGCCAGCAGCTTATATCCCGACACCCTTGGGGAAAAACTGTTTTTT. It is translated as CASSLYPDTLGEKLFF.

The gene calls are TRBV1 and TRBJ1-6. TRBV1 is marked as a pseudogene. The CDR3 is 17 amino acids. CDR3 loop: CTSVMRSRDPTNSPLHF. The DNA of the CDR3 is TGCACCAGCGTAATGAGGTCCAGGGACCCCACTAATTCACCCCTCCACTTT.

The CDR3 loop reads CAISEFAGVEQYF. In nucleotides, the CDR3 is TGTGCCATCAGTGAGTTTGCGGGAGTCGAGCAGTACTTC. V is TRBV10-3 and J is TRBJ2-7; 7 nucleotides align to TRBD2. Germline trimming cut 1 base from V and 6 bases from J; bases unmatched to any gene: 3. CDR1 is ENHRY, CDR2 SYGVKD, per germline. The CDR3 extends over 13 amino acids.

The J gene is TRBJ2-3, the V gene TRBV7-2; no definite D call. V was pared by 5 bases and J by 8 bases, with 14 bases between. This CDR3 region has 13 residues. Per germline, CDR1 SGHTA and CDR2 FQGNSA. The CDR3 sequence is CASSPRLPPTQYF. The CDR3 bases are TGTGCCAGCAGCCCTCGACTCCCGCCTACGCAGTATTTT.

Concerning this clone itself: This clone may be a read error of a much larger clone one base away. The chain couples TRBV7-2 to TRBJ2-2; maybe TRBD1 (7 bases). CDR3 size: 15 residues. Per germline, CDR1 SGHTA and CDR2 FQGNSA. The CDR3 region has the DNA TGTGCCAGCAGCTTCAACAGGGGAGGCACCGGGGAGCTGCTTTTT. Residues: CASSFNRGGTGELLF. Together with reference TRBV7-2 and TRBJ2-2, the CDR3 gives the full variable domain: GAGVSQSPSNKVTEKGKDVELRCDPISGHTALYWYRQSLGQGLEFLIYFQGNSAPDKSGLPSDRFSAERTGGSVSTLTIQRTQQEDSAVYLCASSFNRGGTGELLFGEGSRLTVL.

Here the CDR3 DNA reads TGTGCCAGCAGTTCACGGACTAGCGACACAGATACGCAGTATTTT. Encoded protein: CASSSRTSDTDTQYF. V is TRBV6-5 and J is TRBJ2-3, with 9 nucleotides matching TRBD2. The CDR3 has 15 residues. Germline values: CDR1 MNHEY, CDR2 SVGAGI. V trimming: 4 bases; J trimming: 2 bases; junction bases outside the gene matches: 4.

V and J are TRBV5-1 and TRBJ1-1; maybe TRBD1 (5 bases). Germline CDR1 and CDR2: SGHRS and YFSETQ. Trimming shortened V by 0 bases and J by 3 bases, and 9 bases separated the two germline ends. This CDR3 contains 14 residues. For the CDR3, the DNA is TGCGCCAGCAGCTTGGAAGGCAGGGACACTGAAGCTTTCTTT. Residues: CASSLEGRDTEAFF.

The chain links TRBV4-1 to TRBJ2-3, with D tentatively TRBD1 or TRBD2 (6 bases each). The V end lost 3 bases, the J end lost 2 bases, and 15 bases lay between the germline ends. This CDR3 is 16 amino acids long. CDR1 and CDR2 from the germline V gene are MGHRA and YSYEKL. CDR3 region: CASSQEGDDATDTQYF. The CDR3 nucleotides read TGCGCCAGCAGCCAGGAGGGGGACGACGCCACAGATACGCAGTATTTT.

The rearrangement uses TRBV30 and TRBJ1-6; weak D call: TRBD1 (5 bases). CDR1 and CDR2 from the germline V gene are GTSNPN and SVGIG (reference sequence). The CDR3 totals 15 residues. V shed 3 bases and J shed 5 bases, with 14 bases lying between them. CDR3 DNA sequence: TGTGCCTGGAGCCCACTCGACAGCGATAATTCACCCCTCCACTTT. Its translation is CAWSPLDSDNSPLHF.

V gene TRBV5-6 combines with J gene TRBJ1-2; 7 nucleotides align to TRBD1. The V gene's germline CDR1 is SGHDT and CDR2 YYEEEE. V lost 0 bases to trimming and J lost 4 bases; unmatched junction nucleotides: 0. This CDR3 has 13 amino acids. The CDR3 spells CASSLAGGYGYTF. The CDR3 nucleotides read TGTGCCAGCAGCTTGGCAGGGGGCTATGGCTACACCTTC.

The chain uses TRBV15 and TRBJ1-1; 8 bases agree with TRBD1. In germline, CDR1 is LNHNV, CDR2 YYDKDF (reference sequence). V shed 1 base, J shed 4 bases, and the junction held 5 bases outside the gene matches. The CDR3 is 15 residues long. CDR3: CATSRGRTGFTEAFF. The CDR3 coding sequence is TGTGCCACCAGCAGAGGGCGGACAGGGTTCACTGAAGCTTTCTTT.

The gene calls are TRBV18 and TRBJ2-1; D gene uncertain. Between the trimmed V and J ends, which lost 2 bases and 8 bases, there was a span of 10 bases. The CDR3 spans 13 residues. Per the germline V gene, CDR1 is KGHSH and CDR2 is LQKENI. The CDR3 DNA follows: TGTGCCAGCTCACCAGAGAGGCTCTATGAGCAGTTCTTC. It yields the protein CASSPERLYEQFF.

V and J are TRBV28 and TRBJ2-7; 8 nucleotides match TRBD2. Looked up from germline, CDR1 is MDHEN and CDR2 is SYDVKM. V lost 3 bases, J lost 3 bases, and 25 bases stayed unmatched. The CDR3 sequence is 21 residues long. The CDR3 DNA follows: TGTGCCAGCAGTTTTCCGCTCGCACAATGGGGTAGCGGGGACCTTCACTACGAGCAGTACTTC. It translates to CASSFPLAQWGSGDLHYEQYF.

This clone was seen once. V usage is TRBV4-1 and J usage is TRBJ2-1; the match to TRBD2 covers 8 bases. The CDR3 extends over 15 amino acids. The germline CDR1 and CDR2 sequences are MGHRA and YSYEKL. Trimming removed 1 base from V and 4 bases from J; junction bases left unmatched: 3. The CDR3 DNA sequence: TGCGCCAGCAGCCAAGGGACTAGCTGGTACAATGAGCAGTTCTTC. This gives the protein CASSQGTSWYNEQFF.

This clone has only a few counts. V usage is TRBV14 and J usage is TRBJ2-2; D is perhaps TRBD2 (6 bases). This CDR3 spans 13 amino acids. Looked up from germline, CDR1 is SGHDN and CDR2 is FVKESK. V was cut by 5 bases and J by 8 bases, with 12 bases left in between. The CDR3 sequence: CASSYLRGGELFF. Written as DNA, the CDR3 is TGTGCCAGCAGCTACCTCCGGGGGGGGGAGCTGTTTTTT. Full variable domain (outside the CDR3, taken from reference TRBV14 and TRBJ2-2): EAGVTQFPSHSVIEKGQTVTLRCDPISGHDNLYWYRRVMGKEIKFLLHFVKESKQDESGMPNNRFLAERTGGTYSTLKVQPAELEDSGVYFCASSYLRGGELFFGEGSRLTVL.

The rearrangement joins TRBV5-4 to TRBJ2-3, with D maybe TRBD2 (6 bases). Trimming took 1 base from V and 9 from J, leaving 9 bases between them. CDR1 is SGHNT and CDR2 is YYREEE in the germline V gene (reference sequence). This CDR3 is built from 12 residues. The CDR3 is CASSLLGGTQYF. The CDR3 DNA reads as TGTGCCAGCAGCTTGCTGGGAGGCACGCAGTATTTT.

The V call is TRBV7-3, the J call TRBJ2-2, with 10 bases identical to TRBD2. This CDR3 comprises 15 residues. Germline lookup yields CDR1 SGHTA and CDR2 FQGTGA. Unmatched junction bases numbered 7, after V lost 5 bases and J lost 7 bases. The CDR3 protein is CASSAPGLANGELFF. The DNA of the CDR3 is TGTGCCAGCAGCGCACCGGGACTAGCGAACGGGGAGCTGTTTTTT.